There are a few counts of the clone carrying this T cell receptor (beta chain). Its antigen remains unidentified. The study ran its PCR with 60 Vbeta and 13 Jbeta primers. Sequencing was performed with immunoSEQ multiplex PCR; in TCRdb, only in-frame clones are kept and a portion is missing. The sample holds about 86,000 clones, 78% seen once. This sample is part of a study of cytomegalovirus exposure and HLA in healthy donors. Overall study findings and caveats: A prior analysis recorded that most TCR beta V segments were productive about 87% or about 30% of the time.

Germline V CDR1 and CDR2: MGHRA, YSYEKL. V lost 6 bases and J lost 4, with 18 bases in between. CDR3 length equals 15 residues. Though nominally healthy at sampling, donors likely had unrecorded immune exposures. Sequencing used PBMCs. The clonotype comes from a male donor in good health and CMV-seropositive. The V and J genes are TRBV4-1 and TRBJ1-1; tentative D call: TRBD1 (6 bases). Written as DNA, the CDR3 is TGCGCCAGCAGTGAGCTGACAGCAGGGGCCACTGAAGCTTTCTTT. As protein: CASSELTAGATEAFF.